Below, 32 T cell receptor beta chains from the same sample are listed, as sequenced in a study of human T cells and chemical hapten exposure. TCRdb passed the RACE reads through MiXCR, listing each CDR3 protein once. Among approximately 370,000 distinct CDR3 sequences listed, approximately 5.8% were seen once. Time point described: pre-sensitization, week 0. Described treatment: therapeutic diphenylcyclopropenone sensitization with weekly scalp DPC. The sample was whole blood, taken in connection with sensitization to the hapten diphenylcyclopropenone (DPC). All receptors derive from a woman under 30 with alopecia areata. Some clones in this sample may be carry-over from other donors' samples.

This clonotype was observed at least ten times. The chain recombines TRBV18 with TRBJ2-1; D not resolved. V was pared by 3 bases and J by 3 bases, with 27 bases between. This CDR3 spans 20 amino acids. Germline V gene sequence: CDR1 KGHSH, CDR2 LQKENI. In DNA, the CDR3 is TGTGCCAGCTCACCCGTTTTTGATCTATCTATCTTGGCCTTCTACAATGAGCAGTTCTTC. Its translation is CASSPVFDLSILAFYNEQFF.

This clonotype was detected ten times or more. J is TRBJ1-2 and V is TRBV5-1, with D possibly TRBD1 on 5 matching bases. The CDR3 extends over 14 amino acids. Looked up from germline, CDR1 is SGHRS and CDR2 is YFSETQ. Trimming stripped 6 bases from V and 3 bases from J, with 15 bases between. CDR3 loop: CASTNPGVDYGYTF. The CDR3 coding sequence is TGCGCCAGCACGAATCCGGGGGTAGACTATGGCTACACCTTC.

This clonotype was seen a handful of times. The rearrangement joins TRBV11-2 to TRBJ2-7; D is undetermined. CDR1 is SGHAT and CDR2 is FQNNGV in the germline V gene. Trimming shortened V by 3 bases and J by 7 bases, and 13 bases separated the two germline ends. The CDR3 consists of 13 residues. CDR3 nucleotide sequence: TGTGCCAGCAGCTTGGAAGACCTGAGGGAGCAGTACTTC. This translates into CASSLEDLREQYF. The variable domain in full, completed from reference TRBV11-2 and TRBJ2-7, reads EAGVAQSPRYKIIEKRQSVAFWCNPISGHATLYWYQQILGQGPKLLIQFQNNGVVDDSQLPKDRFSAERLKGVDSTLKIQPAKLEDSAVYLCASSLEDLREQYFGPGTRLTVT.

The rearrangement links TRBV7-6 to TRBJ1-3; D not resolved. The V gene lost 5 bases and the J gene lost 2 bases, with 16 bases spanning the gap. The CDR3 consists of 16 residues. The V gene's germline CDR1 is SGHVS and CDR2 FNYEAQ. The CDR3 loop is CASSLLGGVTGNTIYF. The CDR3 nucleotides read TGTGCCAGCAGCCTACTCGGTGGGGTAACTGGAAACACCATATATTTT.

The V gene is TRBV7-9, the J gene TRBJ1-1, with D tentatively TRBD1 (5 bases). The CDR3 spans 14 residues. CDR1 is SEHNR and CDR2 is FQNEAQ in the germline V gene (reference sequence). Between the trimmed V and J ends, which lost 2 bases and 0 bases, there was a span of 7 bases. CDR3 loop: CASSLIQVNTEAFF. CDR3 nucleotides: TGTGCCAGCAGCTTAATACAGGTGAACACTGAAGCTTTCTTT. Variable domain in full (rest from reference TRBV7-9 and TRBJ1-1): DTGVSQNPRHKITKRGQNVTFRCDPISEHNRLYWYRQTLGQGPEFLTYFQNEAQLEKSRLLSDRFSAERPKGSFSTLEIQRTEQGDSAMYLCASSLIQVNTEAFFGQGTRLTVV.

This clonotype occurred many times. The chain has TRBV24-1 and TRBJ1-5; no clear D gene. V dropped 3 bases and J dropped 2 bases, with 13 bases sitting between them. Germline assignment: CDR1 KGHDR and CDR2 SFDVKD. The CDR3 totals 16 residues. The CDR3 region is CATSDRRAGGNQPQHF. The CDR3 coding sequence is TGTGCCACCAGTGATCGTAGAGCCGGGGGCAATCAGCCCCAGCATTTT.

J is TRBJ2-2 and V is TRBV7-3, with D possibly matching TRBD2 (5 bases). Germline V gives CDR1 SGHTA, CDR2 FQGTGA. The V and J ends lost 5 bases and 3 bases respectively, with 19 bases between them. This CDR3 contains 17 residues. The CDR3 loop is CASSRHATGMDTGELFF. The DNA for the CDR3 is TGTGCCAGCAGCCGCCATGCTACGGGGATGGACACCGGGGAGCTGTTTTTT.

In its sample, this clonotype was seen a few times. The chain uses TRBV7-9 and TRBJ2-5; 11 bases match TRBD1. V lost 3 bases to trimming and J lost 5 bases; unmatched junction nucleotides: 5. Germline V gene data show CDR1 as SEHNR and CDR2 as FQNEAQ (reference sequence). This CDR3 region has 15 residues. The CDR3 DNA sequence: TGTGCCAGCAGCTTTGGACAGGGGGCGCAGGAGACCCAGTACTTC. Translating gives CASSFGQGAQETQYF.

This clonotype came up a few times. The J gene is TRBJ1-5, the V gene TRBV12-3 or TRBV12-4; D is unclear. The CDR3 has 14 amino acids. V dropped 3 bases and J dropped 5 bases, with 11 bases sitting between them. CDR3 in amino acids: CASSFPGSHQPQHF. The CDR3 DNA follows: TGTGCCAGCAGTTTTCCCGGGAGCCATCAGCCCCAGCATTTT.

This clonotype showed up just a few times. The chain links TRBV25-1 to TRBJ2-7; D may be TRBD1 or TRBD2 (6 bases each). V shed 3 bases and J shed 6 bases, with 21 bases lying between them. Per the germline V gene, CDR1 is MGHDK and CDR2 is SYGVNS. This CDR3 is built from 16 residues. DNA of the CDR3: TGTGCCAGCAGTGAGGAAGGGGGGCGCAGGCCCGGCGAGCAGTACTTC. Its translation: CASSEEGGRRPGEQYF.

This rearrangement joins TRBV29-1 to TRBJ1-2; maybe TRBD1 (5 bases). Germline V gene data show CDR1 as SQVTM and CDR2 as ANQGSEA. This CDR3 is 12 amino acids long. Trimming cost V 8 bases and J 5 bases, with 15 bases left between them. The DNA of the CDR3 is TGCAGCACGCAGGGACCTGGATATGGCTACACCTTC. This sequence encodes CSTQGPGYGYTF.

At least ten counts were recorded for this clonotype. CDR3 sequence reads: CASKRGRANNSPLHF. CDR3 DNA: TGTGCCAGCAAGAGAGGCAGGGCGAATAATTCACCCCTCCACTTT. The rearrangement uses TRBV27 and TRBJ1-6; perhaps TRBD1 as D (5 bases). V lost 7 bases and J 5 bases, leaving 15 bases between the germline ends. This CDR3 is built from 15 residues. CDR1 and CDR2 from the germline V gene are MNHEY and SMNVEV (reference sequence).

This clonotype was counted many times. Here the CDR3 DNA reads TGTGCCAGCACATCGGGGGCTCTTAGCAATCAGCCCCAGCATTTT. It yields the protein CASTSGALSNQPQHF. This chain links TRBV6-6 with TRBJ1-5, with D possibly matching TRBD1 (6 bases). Germline loops: CDR1 MNHNY, CDR2 SVGAGI (reference sequence). The CDR3 sequence is 15 residues long. Trimming took 7 bases from V and 0 from J, leaving 13 bases between them.

There are many counts of this clonotype. This rearrangement joins TRBV20-1 to TRBJ2-3, with 11 bases fitting TRBD2. CDR1 DFQATT and CDR2 SNEGSKA come from the germline V gene (reference sequence). There are 13 residues in the CDR3. J gave up 8 bases and V 5 bases, and 6 bases lay outside the gene matches. The CDR3 region is CSAQTSGEGTQYF. The CDR3, as DNA: TGCAGTGCTCAGACTAGCGGGGAGGGTACGCAGTATTTT.

This clonotype turned up a few times. This chain links TRBV27 with TRBJ2-4; maybe TRBD2 (6 bases). Germline V gene lookup returns CDR1 MNHEY and CDR2 SMNVEV (reference sequence). Trimming cost V 5 bases and J 3 bases, with 17 bases left between them. This CDR3 region has 16 residues. This CDR3 is CASSLTSSGSKNIQYF. In nucleotides, the CDR3 is TGTGCCAGCAGTCTAACCTCCTCCGGGAGCAAAAACATTCAGTACTTC.

This clonotype was seen a few times. This chain connects TRBV25-1 to TRBJ2-1; D gene uncertain. Germline values: CDR1 MGHDK, CDR2 SYGVNS. CDR3 length equals 13 residues. The V and J ends lost 6 bases and 7 bases respectively, with 13 bases between them. DNA of the CDR3: TGTGCCAGCAGCCCCGACCGACTGAATGAGCAGTTCTTC. Protein: CASSPDRLNEQFF.

This clonotype was seen at least ten times. The chain recombines TRBV6-1 with TRBJ1-2; tentative D call: TRBD1 (5 bases). Germline V lookup: CDR1 MNHNS, CDR2 SASEGT. The CDR3 covers 13 residues. V lost 4 bases and J lost 8, with 14 bases in between. DNA for the CDR3: TGTGCCAGCAGTGCCTTTGGGAGGGGCGGCTACACCTTC. Amino acids: CASSAFGRGGYTF.

This clonotype was seen at least ten times. The chain recombines TRBV18 with TRBJ2-3; D call uncertain. Trimming pared 2 bases from V and 7 bases from J, leaving 13 bases between. CDR1 and CDR2 from the germline V gene are KGHSH and LQKENI. CDR3 length: 14 amino acids. CDR3: CASSPGEQHYTQYF. The CDR3 coding sequence is TGTGCCAGCTCACCAGGAGAGCAGCACTATACGCAGTATTTT.

This clonotype was observed at least ten times. The J gene is TRBJ2-3, the V gene TRBV11-2, with D unclear. Germline CDR1 reads SGHAT; CDR2 reads FQNNGV. The CDR3 covers 12 residues. Trimming pared 3 bases from V and 4 bases from J, leaving 5 bases between. CDR3 DNA: TGTGCCAGCAGCTTGTCGGCAGATACGCAGTATTTT. Its protein product is CASSLSADTQYF.

As regards this clonotype: Germline and junction disagree at one end, which may indicate a read error. This sequence joins TRBV29-1 and TRBJ1-1, with TRBD1 matching over 8 bases. Per germline, CDR1 SQVTM and CDR2 ANQGSEA. The CDR3 runs to 13 residues. DNA of the CDR3: TGCAGCGTCGAAGGCACAGGGGGGACTGAAGCTTTCTTT. Protein sequence: CSVEGTGGTEAFF.

In its sample, this clonotype was seen many times. The chain carries TRBV5-1 and TRBJ2-5; D not certain. V lost 1 base and J lost 1, with 8 bases in between. Germline CDR1 SGHRS, CDR2 YFSETQ. There are 14 residues in the CDR3. The CDR3 DNA follows: TGCGCCAGCAGCTTGTTGGCTACCCAAGAGACCCAGTACTTC. It translates to CASSLLATQETQYF.

In its sample, this clonotype was seen many times. CDR3 protein: CATRQQSNQPQHF. The CDR3 DNA follows: TGTGCCACCAGACAGCAGAGCAATCAGCCCCAGCATTTT. The chain employs TRBV10-3 and TRBJ1-5; D is possibly TRBD1 (5 bases). CDR3 length: 13 amino acids. V lost 10 bases and J 1 base, leaving 11 bases between the germline ends. Germline V gene sequence: CDR1 ENHRY, CDR2 SYGVKD.

The chain uses TRBV2 and TRBJ1-6, with a tentative D call TRBD1 (6 bases). Trimming cost V 4 bases and J 1 base, with 8 bases left between them. The germline V gene encodes CDR1 SNHLY and CDR2 FYNNEI. The CDR3 totals 15 residues. The CDR3 sequence is CASSARGSYNSPLHF. The CDR3 nucleotides are TGTGCCAGCAGTGCCAGGGGTTCCTATAATTCACCCCTCCACTTT. Using reference TRBV2 and TRBJ1-6 for the parts outside the CDR3, the full variable domain is EPEVTQTPSHQVTQMGQEVILRCVPISNHLYFYWYRQILGQKVEFLVSFYNNEISEKSEIFDDQFSVERPDGSNFTLKIRSTKLEDSAMYFCASSARGSYNSPLHFGNGTRLTVT.

In this sample, this clonotype turned up many times. The chain couples TRBV4-2 to TRBJ1-5, with D possibly being TRBD1 (5 bases). This CDR3 has 15 residues. The V gene lost 4 bases and the J gene lost 6 bases, with 16 bases spanning the gap. Germline CDR1 LGHNA, CDR2 YNFKEQ. CDR3 residues: CASSPAGGGVQPQHF. The CDR3 DNA reads TGTGCCAGCAGCCCCGCCGGGGGGGGGGTTCAGCCCCAGCATTTT.

This clonotype has more than one count but fewer than ten. The rearrangement joins TRBV9 to TRBJ1-1; TRBD1 might be the D (5 bases). The V end lost 2 bases, the J end lost 4 bases, and 12 bases lay between the germline ends. This CDR3 has 14 residues. The germline V gene encodes CDR1 SGDLS and CDR2 YYNGEE. The CDR3 DNA sequence: TGTGCCAGCAGCGTGATTAAGGGGAGCACTGAAGCTTTCTTT. This gives the protein CASSVIKGSTEAFF.

This clonotype was seen more than once but under ten times. V and J are TRBV6-2 or TRBV6-3 and TRBJ1-1, with no clear D. There are 14 residues in the CDR3. V was clipped by 0 bases and J by 5 bases, with 10 bases between them. Germline assignment: CDR1 MNHEY and CDR2 SVGEGT. The CDR3 DNA reads as TGTGCCAGCAGTTACTCAGGGCAGATGACTGAAGCTTTCTTT. Protein: CASSYSGQMTEAFF.

The rearrangement links TRBV5-1 to TRBJ2-3; 8 bases are shared with TRBD1. V was pared by 1 base and J by 6 bases, with 7 bases of the junction left unmatched. There are 15 residues in the CDR3. Germline CDR1 reads SGHRS; CDR2 reads YFSETQ. The CDR3 DNA reads TGCGCCAGCAGCTTGTCCGGCCAGGGGGCGGATACGCAGTATTTT. Amino acids: CASSLSGQGADTQYF.

This clonotype came up once. V and J are TRBV28 and TRBJ2-7; 9 bases are a match to TRBD1. CDR3 size: 14 residues. V was pared by 5 bases and J by 5 bases, with 7 bases of the junction left unmatched. CDR1 is MDHEN and CDR2 is SYDVKM in the germline V gene. Here the CDR3 DNA reads TGTGCCAGCAGTACCGGGACAGGGTGGAACGAGCAGTACTTC. Translation: CASSTGTGWNEQYF.

The chain links TRBV12-3 or TRBV12-4 to TRBJ1-2; TRBD1 matches 7 bases. This CDR3 has 13 residues. V shed 6 bases and J 4 bases; nucleotides not matched to a gene: 5. The CDR3 is CASRAGQPYGYTF. As DNA, the CDR3 is TGTGCCAGCAGGGCGGGACAGCCCTATGGCTACACCTTC.

This clonotype was observed at least ten times. This chain links TRBV20-1 with TRBJ1-1; D gene ambiguous. CDR1 DFQATT and CDR2 SNEGSKA come from the germline V gene (reference sequence). V lost 1 base, J lost 1 base, and 13 bases lay in between. The CDR3 consists of 15 residues. CDR3 sequence (DNA): TGCAGTGCTAGAGGGGCTCAGGAGTCGAACACTGAAGCTTTCTTT. Its translation: CSARGAQESNTEAFF.

The chain combines TRBV2 with TRBJ2-7, with 10 bases fitting TRBD1. This CDR3 region has 17 residues. V lost 6 bases and J lost 0; bases outside the gene matches: 11. CDR1 and CDR2 from the germline V gene are SNHLY and FYNNEI. CDR3 nucleotides: TGTGCCAGCAGCAAAGATGCGGGACAGGGGCACTCCTACGAGCAGTACTTC. It yields the protein CASSKDAGQGHSYEQYF.

Ten or more counts support this clonotype. This chain connects TRBV2 to TRBJ1-1; TRBD1 agrees at 10 bases. In germline, CDR1 is SNHLY, CDR2 FYNNEI. The J segment lost 8 bases and the V segment lost 4 bases, leaving 7 bases of the junction unmatched. CDR3 size: 14 residues. The CDR3 nucleotides are TGTGCCAGCAGTGTGACCGGGACAGGGGACGAAGCTTTCTTT. This translates into CASSVTGTGDEAFF. The entire variable domain, with the rest obtained from reference TRBV2 and TRBJ1-1, is as follows: EPEVTQTPSHQVTQMGQEVILRCVPISNHLYFYWYRQILGQKVEFLVSFYNNEISEKSEIFDDQFSVERPDGSNFTLKIRSTKLEDSAMYFCASSVTGTGDEAFFGQGTRLTVV.